The subject of this entry is one T cell receptor (beta chain). The specificity of this receptor is unknown. Base-call qualities are not available, and no considerably larger clone is one nucleotide away. The data were taken from a study of CD8 T cells in Susac syndrome (dated by TCRdb to between 2018 and 2021). For the wider study: Among the Susac syndrome patients who were sequenced, clinically active disease was present in roughly six and clinical remission was observed in eight or nine. The study used repertoire sequencing to test whether antigen drove CD8+ T cell activation and differentiation in Susac syndrome. At blood withdrawal, Susac syndrome patients were either therapy-naive, taking corticosteroids (in some cases with IVIg as well), or taking IVIg alone.

Peripheral blood CD8+ and CD4+ T cells from healthy donors, Susac syndrome patients and multiple sclerosis patients were profiled by high-throughput TCR beta sequencing. The Susac syndrome patients fulfilled recently defined diagnostic criteria for either definite or probable disease. Bulk CD8+ and CD4+ T cells were purified magnetically by negative isolation, whereas CD8+ TEMRA cells were enriched by FACS. Blood was collected in EDTA tubes and processed within 24 hours, with PBMCs isolated through density gradient centrifugation. PBMCs destined for TCR sequencing were cryopreserved in liquid nitrogen and later thawed in a 37 °C water bath. A purity of at least 90% was achieved for sorted or isolated CD4+, CD8+ and CD8+ TEMRA cells. From the cysteine up to the phenylalanine, the CDR3 has a length of 15 residues. The sequence is cut down to CDR3 DNA, 45 bases in frame from base 1. CDR1 and CDR2, looked up from the germline V gene, are KGHDR and SFDVKD. For this chain, trimming is 4 bases at the V end and 3 bases at the J end, and the number of junction bases without a gene match is 7.

RNA was extracted with the RNeasy kit and roughly 0.45 to 1 ug was reverse transcribed using random hexamers. The immunoSEQ multiplex PCR assay, covering 54 Vbeta and 13 Jbeta segments, was used to amplify TCR beta CDR3 regions. To correct PCR amplification bias, a synthetic template baseline was used for both primer optimization and computational correction. In the original analysis: Reads were annotated to V, D and J genes per IMGT and analyzed with immunoSEQ Analyzer, keeping only productive sequences. Clonality was computed as one minus Shannon entropy normalized by log2 of the number of productive unique sequences. For each patient and control, public and private clones were evaluated among the 100 most prevalent clones. Clones were defined as Susac-specific if absent from the healthy and MS cohorts, from approximately 1,100 published viral clones and from other ImmuneACCESS disease sequences. The public reads were reanalyzed by TCRdb: fastp trimming at Q25, MiXCR alignment, in-frame beta chains only. CDR3 protein sequences are deduplicated, and each keeps its most common genes and DNA. Clone size and V and J calls follow TCRdb, not the original study. This sample comprises approximately 260,000 distinct CDR3 sequences, almost 97% of them detected only once. Clones ranked in the top ten supply approximately 0.094% of the sample.

Overall study outcomes, separate from this receptor: The TCR sequencing and HLA analysis was acknowledged to have included a relatively small number of individuals. The CD4+ T cell repertoire of patients with Susac syndrome showed no detectable clonal expansion.

This TCR came from a human donor with Susac syndrome. The receptor chain draws on TRBV24-1 and TRBJ1-2, with 7 bases aligning to TRBD1. The sequencing sample was made of CD4+ T cells from PBMCs. The CDR3 region: CATSETGRNHYGYTF. The nucleotide sequence reads TGTGCCACCAGTGAGACAGGGAGAAATCACTATGGCTACACCTTC.